A single count supports the clone carrying this TCR beta chain. Its antigen remains unknown. The J segment lost 1 base and the V segment lost 4 bases, leaving 2 bases of the junction unmatched. The germline V gene encodes CDR1 LGHDT and CDR2 YNNKEL (reference sequence). The CDR3 extends over 14 amino acids. The record originates from a study of T cell responses to AZD1222 COVID-19 vaccine. The method was immunoSEQ multiplex PCR; TCRdb's version includes in-frame clones alone and lacks a portion of them. The table has some 130,000 clones, under 90% seen once; the top ten hold approximately 20%. Study results and limitations: Baseline seropositivity occurred in only a handful of AZD1222 recipients. Spike-specific TCR breadth and depth were elevated following two AZD1222 doses.

This receptor was identified in an adult in good health. This chain joins TRBV3-1 (or the pseudogene TRBV3-2) and TRBJ2-5; the match to TRBD1 covers 8 bases. The sample here was peripheral blood, taken on day 0 of AZD1222 vaccination. The CDR3 spells CASSPTGVQETQYF. CDR3 DNA sequence: TGTGCCAGCAGCCCGACAGGGGTCCAAGAGACCCAGTACTTC.